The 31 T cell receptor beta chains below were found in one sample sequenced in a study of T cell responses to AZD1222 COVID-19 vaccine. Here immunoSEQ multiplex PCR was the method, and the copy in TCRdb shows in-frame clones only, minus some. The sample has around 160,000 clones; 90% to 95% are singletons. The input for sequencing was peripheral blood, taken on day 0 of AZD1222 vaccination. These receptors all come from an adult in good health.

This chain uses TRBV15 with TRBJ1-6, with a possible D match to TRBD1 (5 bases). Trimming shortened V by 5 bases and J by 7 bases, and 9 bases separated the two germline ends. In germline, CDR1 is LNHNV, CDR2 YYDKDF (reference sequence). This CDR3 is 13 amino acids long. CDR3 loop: CATSFSGNSPLHF. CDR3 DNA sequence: TGTGCCACCAGCTTTTCAGGGAATTCACCCCTCCACTTT. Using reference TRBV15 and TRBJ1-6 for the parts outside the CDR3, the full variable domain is DAMVIQNPRYQVTQFGKPVTLSCSQTLNHNVMYWYQQKSSQAPKLLFHYYDKDFNNEADTPDNFQSRRPNTSFCFLDIRSPGLGDTAMYLCATSFSGNSPLHFGNGTRLTVT.

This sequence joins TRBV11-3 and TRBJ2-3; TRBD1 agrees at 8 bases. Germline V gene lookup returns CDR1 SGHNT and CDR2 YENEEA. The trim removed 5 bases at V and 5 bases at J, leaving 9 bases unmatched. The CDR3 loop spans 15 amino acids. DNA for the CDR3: TGTGCCAGCAGCCGATGGGACAGGCTCGAAGATACGCAGTATTTT. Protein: CASSRWDRLEDTQYF.

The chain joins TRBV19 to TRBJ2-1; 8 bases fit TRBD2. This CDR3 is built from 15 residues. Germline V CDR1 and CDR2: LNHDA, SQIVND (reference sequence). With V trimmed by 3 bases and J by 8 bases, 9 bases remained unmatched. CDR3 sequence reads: CASSIRSGIGDEQFF. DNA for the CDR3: TGTGCCAGTAGTATTCGTAGCGGGATTGGGGATGAGCAGTTCTTC.

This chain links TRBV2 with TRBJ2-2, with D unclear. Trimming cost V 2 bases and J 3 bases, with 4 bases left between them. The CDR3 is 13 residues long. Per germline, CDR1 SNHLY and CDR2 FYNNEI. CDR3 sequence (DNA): TGTGCCAGCAGTGAATACCACACCGGGGAGCTGTTTTTT. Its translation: CASSEYHTGELFF.

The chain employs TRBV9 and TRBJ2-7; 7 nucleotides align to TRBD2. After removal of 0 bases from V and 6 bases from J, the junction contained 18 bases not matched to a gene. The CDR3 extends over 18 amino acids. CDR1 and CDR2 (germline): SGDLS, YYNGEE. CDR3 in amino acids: CASSVDPGGAAFIPEQYF. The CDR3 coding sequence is TGTGCCAGCAGCGTAGACCCGGGGGGAGCGGCCTTCATCCCCGAGCAGTACTTC.

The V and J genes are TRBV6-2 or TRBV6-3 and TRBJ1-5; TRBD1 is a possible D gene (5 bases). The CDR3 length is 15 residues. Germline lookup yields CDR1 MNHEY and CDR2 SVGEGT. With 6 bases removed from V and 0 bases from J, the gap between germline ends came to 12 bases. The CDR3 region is CASSGADYSNQPQHF. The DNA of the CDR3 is TGTGCCAGCAGCGGGGCGGATTATAGCAATCAGCCCCAGCATTTT.

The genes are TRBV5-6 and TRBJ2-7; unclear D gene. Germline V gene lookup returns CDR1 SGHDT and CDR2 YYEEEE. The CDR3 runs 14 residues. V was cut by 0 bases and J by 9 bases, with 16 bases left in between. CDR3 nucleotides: TGTGCCAGCAGCTTGGCCAGTATCCTGTTTCGGCAGTACTTC. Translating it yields CASSLASILFRQYF.

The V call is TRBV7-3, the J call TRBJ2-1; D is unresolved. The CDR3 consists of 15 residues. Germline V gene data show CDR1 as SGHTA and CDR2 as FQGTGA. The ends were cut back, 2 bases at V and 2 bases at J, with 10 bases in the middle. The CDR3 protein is CASSLGLGPYNEQFF. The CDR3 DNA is TGTGCCAGCAGCTTAGGCCTCGGACCCTACAATGAGCAGTTCTTC.

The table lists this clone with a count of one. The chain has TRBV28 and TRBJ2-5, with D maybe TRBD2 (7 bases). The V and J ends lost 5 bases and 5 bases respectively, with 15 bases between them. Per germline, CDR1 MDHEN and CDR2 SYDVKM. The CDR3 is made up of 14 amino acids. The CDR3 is CASSLGGLRETQYF. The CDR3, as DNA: TGTGCCAGCAGTCTCGGGGGGCTGAGGGAGACCCAGTACTTC.

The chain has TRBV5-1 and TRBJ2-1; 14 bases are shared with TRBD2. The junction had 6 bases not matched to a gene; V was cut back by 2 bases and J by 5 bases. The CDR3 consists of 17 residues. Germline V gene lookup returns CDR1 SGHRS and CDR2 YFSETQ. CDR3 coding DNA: TGCGCCAGCAGCTTAGGGACTAGCGGGAGTGCCGACAATGAGCAGTTCTTC. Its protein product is CASSLGTSGSADNEQFF.

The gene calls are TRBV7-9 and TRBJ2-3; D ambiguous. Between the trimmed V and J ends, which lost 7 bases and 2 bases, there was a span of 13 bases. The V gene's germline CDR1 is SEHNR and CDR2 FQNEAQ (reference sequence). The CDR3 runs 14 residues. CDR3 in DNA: TGTGCCAGCAACCCTGGCGACTTCACAGATACGCAGTATTTT. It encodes CASNPGDFTDTQYF.

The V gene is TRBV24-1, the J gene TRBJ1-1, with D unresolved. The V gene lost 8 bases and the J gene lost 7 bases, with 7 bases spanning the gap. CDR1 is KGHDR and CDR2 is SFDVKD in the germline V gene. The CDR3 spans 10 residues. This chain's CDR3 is CATKTDEAFF. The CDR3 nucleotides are TGTGCCACCAAAACAGATGAAGCTTTCTTT.

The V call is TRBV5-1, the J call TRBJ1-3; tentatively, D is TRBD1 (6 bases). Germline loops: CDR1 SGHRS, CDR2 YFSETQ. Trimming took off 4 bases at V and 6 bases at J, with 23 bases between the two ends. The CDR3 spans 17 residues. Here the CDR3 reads CASSRGITQGSQNTIYF. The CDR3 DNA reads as TGCGCCAGCAGCCGAGGGATAACCCAGGGGAGTCAAAACACCATATATTTT.

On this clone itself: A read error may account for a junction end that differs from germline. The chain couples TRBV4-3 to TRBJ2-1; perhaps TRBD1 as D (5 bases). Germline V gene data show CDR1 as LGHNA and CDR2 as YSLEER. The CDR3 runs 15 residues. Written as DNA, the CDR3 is TGCGCCAGCAGCCACTTTGACAGCTCCTACAATGAGAAGTTCTTC. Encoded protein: CASSHFDSSYNEKFF.

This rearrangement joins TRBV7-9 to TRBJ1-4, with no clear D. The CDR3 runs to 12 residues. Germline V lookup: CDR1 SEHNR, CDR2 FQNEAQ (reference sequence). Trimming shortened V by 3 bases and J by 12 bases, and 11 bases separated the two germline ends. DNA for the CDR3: TGTGCCAGCAGCTTCGACGGGCTCCAACTGTTTTTT. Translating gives CASSFDGLQLFF. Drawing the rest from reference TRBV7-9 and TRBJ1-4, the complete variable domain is DTGVSQNPRHKITKRGQNVTFRCDPISEHNRLYWYRQTLGQGPEFLTYFQNEAQLEKSRLLSDRFSAERPKGSFSTLEIQRTEQGDSAMYLCASSFDGLQLFFGSGTQLSVL.

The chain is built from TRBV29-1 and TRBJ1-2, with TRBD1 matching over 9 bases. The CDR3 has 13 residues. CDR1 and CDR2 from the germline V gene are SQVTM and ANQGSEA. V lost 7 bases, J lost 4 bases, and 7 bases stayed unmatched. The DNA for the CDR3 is TGCAGCGCCATGGAGGACAGGGGCTATGGCTACACCTTC. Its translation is CSAMEDRGYGYTF. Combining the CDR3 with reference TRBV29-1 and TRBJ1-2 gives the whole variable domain SAVISQKPSRDICQRGTSLTIQCQVDSQVTMMFWYRQQPGQSLTLIATANQGSEATYESGFVIDKFPISRPNLTFSTLTVSNMSPEDSSIYLCSAMEDRGYGYTFGSGTRLTVV.

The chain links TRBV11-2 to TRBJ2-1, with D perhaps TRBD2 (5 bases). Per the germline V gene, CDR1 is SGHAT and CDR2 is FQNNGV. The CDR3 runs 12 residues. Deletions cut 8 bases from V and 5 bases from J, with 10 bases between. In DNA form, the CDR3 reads TGTGCCAGCGCGGACTCGCACAATGAGCAGTTCTTC. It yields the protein CASADSHNEQFF.

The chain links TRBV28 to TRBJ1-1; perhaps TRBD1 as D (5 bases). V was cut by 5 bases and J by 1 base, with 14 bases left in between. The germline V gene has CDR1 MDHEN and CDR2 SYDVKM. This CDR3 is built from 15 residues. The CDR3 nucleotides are TGTGCCAGCAGTCCTCCGGGACGAAAGAACACTGAAGCTTTCTTT. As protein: CASSPPGRKNTEAFF. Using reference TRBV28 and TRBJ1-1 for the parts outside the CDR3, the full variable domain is DVKVTQSSRYLVKRTGEKVFLECVQDMDHENMFWYRQDPGLGLRLIYFSYDVKMKEKGDIPEGYSVSREKKERFSLILESASTNQTSMYLCASSPPGRKNTEAFFGQGTRLTVV.

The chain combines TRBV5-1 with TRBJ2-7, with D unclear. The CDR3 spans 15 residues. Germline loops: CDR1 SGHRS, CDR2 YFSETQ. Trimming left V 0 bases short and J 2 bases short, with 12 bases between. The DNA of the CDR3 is TGCGCCAGCAGCTTGGACTCAGTCCAGGCCTACGAGCAGTACTTC. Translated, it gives CASSLDSVQAYEQYF.

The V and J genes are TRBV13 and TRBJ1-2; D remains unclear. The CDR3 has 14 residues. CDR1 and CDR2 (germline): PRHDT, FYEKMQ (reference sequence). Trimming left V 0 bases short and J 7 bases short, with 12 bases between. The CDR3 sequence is CASSLGVAKGGYTF. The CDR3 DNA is TGTGCCAGCAGCTTAGGAGTGGCTAAGGGTGGCTACACCTTC.

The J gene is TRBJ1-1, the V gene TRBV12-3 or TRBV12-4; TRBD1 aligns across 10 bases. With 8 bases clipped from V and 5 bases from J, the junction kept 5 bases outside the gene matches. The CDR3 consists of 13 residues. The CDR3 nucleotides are TGTGCCAGCTGGACAGGGGGGGCTACTGAAGCTTTCTTT. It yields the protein CASWTGGATEAFF.

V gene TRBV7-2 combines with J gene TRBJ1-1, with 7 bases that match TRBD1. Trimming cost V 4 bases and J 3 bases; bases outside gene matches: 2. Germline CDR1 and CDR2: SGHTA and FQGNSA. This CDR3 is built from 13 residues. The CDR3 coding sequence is TGTGCCAGCAGCTCGAGGGGGCACACTGAAGCTTTCTTT. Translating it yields CASSSRGHTEAFF.

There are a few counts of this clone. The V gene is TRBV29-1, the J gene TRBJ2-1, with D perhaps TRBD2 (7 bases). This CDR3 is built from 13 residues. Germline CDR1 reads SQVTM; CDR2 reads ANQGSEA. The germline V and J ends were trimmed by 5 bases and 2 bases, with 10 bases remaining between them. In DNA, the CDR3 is TGCAGCGTTCAAGGGGGGGCCTACAATGAGCAGTTCTTC. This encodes CSVQGGAYNEQFF.

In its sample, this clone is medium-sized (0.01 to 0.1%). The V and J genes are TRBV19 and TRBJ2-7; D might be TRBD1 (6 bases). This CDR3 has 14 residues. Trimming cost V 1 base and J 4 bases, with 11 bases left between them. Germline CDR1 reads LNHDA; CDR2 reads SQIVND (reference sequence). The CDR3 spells CASSIGTDNYEQYF. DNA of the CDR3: TGTGCCAGTAGTATAGGGACAGACAATTACGAGCAGTACTTC.

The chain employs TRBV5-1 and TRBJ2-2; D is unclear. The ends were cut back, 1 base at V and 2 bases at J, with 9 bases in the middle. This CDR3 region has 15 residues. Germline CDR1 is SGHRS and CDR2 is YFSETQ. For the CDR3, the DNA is TGCGCCAGCAGCTTGCAAACGGCCAACACCGGGGAGCTGTTTTTT. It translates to CASSLQTANTGELFF. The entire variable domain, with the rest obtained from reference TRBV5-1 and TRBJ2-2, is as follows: KAGVTQTPRYLIKTRGQQVTLSCSPISGHRSVSWYQQTPGQGLQFLFEYFSETQRNKGNFPGRFSGRQFSNSRSEMNVSTLELGDSALYLCASSLQTANTGELFFGEGSRLTVL.

Written as DNA, the CDR3 is TGTGCCATCAGTGAGGGGGACTGGACTGAAGCTTTCTTT. It codes for CAISEGDWTEAFF. J is TRBJ1-1 and V is TRBV10-3, with a tentative D call TRBD1 (5 bases). This CDR3 is 13 amino acids long. The germline gives CDR1 ENHRY, CDR2 SYGVKD. The ends were cut back, 2 bases at V and 5 bases at J, with 9 bases in the middle.

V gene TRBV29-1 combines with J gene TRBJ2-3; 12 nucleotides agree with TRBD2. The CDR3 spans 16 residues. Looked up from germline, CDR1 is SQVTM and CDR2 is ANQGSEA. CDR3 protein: CRVTLAGGPGTDTQYF. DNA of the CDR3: TGCAGGGTGACCCTAGCGGGAGGGCCGGGCACAGATACGCAGTATTTT.

In nucleotides, the CDR3 is TGTGCCAGCAGCCCCTTGAGGGAGGGGACTGAAGCTTTCTTT. This sequence encodes CASSPLREGTEAFF. This chain connects TRBV7-3 to TRBJ1-1, with a tentative D call TRBD1 (5 bases). Germline V CDR1 and CDR2: SGHTA, FQGTGA. Trimming pared 5 bases from V and 5 bases from J, leaving 15 bases between. The CDR3 runs to 14 residues.

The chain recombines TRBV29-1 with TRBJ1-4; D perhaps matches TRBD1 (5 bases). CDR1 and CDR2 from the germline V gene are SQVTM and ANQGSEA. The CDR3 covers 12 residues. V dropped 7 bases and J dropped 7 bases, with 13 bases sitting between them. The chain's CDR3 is CSASTVTEKLFF. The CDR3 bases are TGCAGCGCGTCGACAGTGACTGAAAAACTGTTTTTT.

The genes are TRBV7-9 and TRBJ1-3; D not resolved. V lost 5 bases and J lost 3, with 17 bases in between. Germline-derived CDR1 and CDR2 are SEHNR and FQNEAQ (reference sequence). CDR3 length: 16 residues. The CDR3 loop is CASSPLQFAGGNTIYF. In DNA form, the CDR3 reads TGTGCCAGCAGCCCTCTACAGTTTGCTGGTGGAAACACCATATATTTT.

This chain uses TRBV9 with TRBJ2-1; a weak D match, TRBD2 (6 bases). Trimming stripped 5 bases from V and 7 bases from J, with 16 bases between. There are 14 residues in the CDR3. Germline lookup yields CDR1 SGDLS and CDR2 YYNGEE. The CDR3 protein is CASRGGSMGNEQFF. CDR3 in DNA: TGTGCCAGCAGGGGGGGATCTATGGGGAATGAGCAGTTCTTC.